Presented here are 18 T cell receptor beta chains from one specimen sequenced in a study of CD8+ T cells in alopecia areata. RNA was extracted and reverse transcribed into cDNA as the sequencing template. Some clones are missing from TCRdb's copy, which holds only in-frame ones; the method was immunoSEQ multiplex PCR. The table has 85,000 to 110,000 clones, approximately 84% seen once. Treatment denoted: oral pan-JAK inhibitor, 5-10 mg twice daily. The sample here was CD8+ T cells sorted from blood, taken between weeks 30 and 35, from a patient treated with tofacitinib. These receptors originate from a human donor with alopecia areata.

V usage is TRBV2 and J usage is TRBJ2-7; unclear D gene. V lost 3 bases, J lost 4 bases, and 4 bases lay in between. The CDR3 consists of 11 residues. The germline V gene has CDR1 SNHLY and CDR2 FYNNEI. CDR3 residues: CASSEGYEQYF. CDR3 bases: TGTGCCAGCAGTGAGGGGTACGAGCAGTACTTC. The variable domain in full, completed from reference TRBV2 and TRBJ2-7, reads EPEVTQTPSHQVTQMGQEVILRCVPISNHLYFYWYRQILGQKVEFLVSFYNNEISEKSEIFDDQFSVERPDGSNFTLKIRSTKLEDSAMYFCASSEGYEQYFGPGTRLTVT.

The J gene is TRBJ2-7, the V gene TRBV7-8, with 8 bases that match TRBD2. The trim removed 5 bases at V and 2 bases at J, leaving 5 bases unmatched. The germline V gene has CDR1 SGHVS and CDR2 FQNEAQ. The CDR3 has 14 residues. The CDR3 DNA is TGTGCCAGCAGCCTCGGCGGGGGGCCCTACGAGCAGTACTTC. It encodes CASSLGGGPYEQYF.

J is TRBJ2-5 and V is TRBV30; D is tentatively TRBD1 or TRBD2 (6 bases each). Matching the DNA end better, TRBJ2-7 makes the J call doubtful. There are 12 residues in the CDR3. CDR1 is GTSNPN and CDR2 is SVGIG in the germline V gene (reference sequence). In DNA, the CDR3 is TGTGCCGGGGGGCCTGCAGGGCCCGAGCAGTACTTC. Amino acids: CAGGPAGPEQYF.

The chain is built from TRBV27 and TRBJ2-7; possible D gene TRBD1, 6 bases. In germline, CDR1 is MNHEY, CDR2 SMNVEV (reference sequence). CDR3 length: 12 residues. V was shortened by 5 bases and J by 6 bases, with 11 bases between the two germline ends. CDR3 amino acids: CASSIQGGEQYF. CDR3 nucleotides: TGTGCCAGCAGTATTCAAGGGGGCGAGCAGTACTTC.

The chain is built from TRBV29-1 and TRBJ2-7; 8 positions agree with TRBD1. CDR1 and CDR2 from the germline V gene are SQVTM and ANQGSEA. The V and J ends lost 7 bases and 5 bases, in that order; junction bases with no gene match: 4. There are 11 residues in the CDR3. The CDR3 bases are TGCAGCGCCGGGACAGGAAACGAGCAGTACTTC. Residues: CSAGTGNEQYF.

This chain uses TRBV5-6 with TRBJ2-1; 9 bases are a match to TRBD2. CDR3 length: 15 residues. Trimming at V came to 4 bases and at J to 0 bases, leaving 2 bases not matched to a gene. Germline lookup yields CDR1 SGHDT and CDR2 YYEEEE. The DNA for the CDR3 is TGTGCCAGCAGCAGGGGACTAGCCTCCTACAATGAGCAGTTCTTC. It translates to CASSRGLASYNEQFF.

The gene calls are TRBV19 and TRBJ2-7, with TRBD2 as a possible D gene (6 bases). The V gene's germline CDR1 is LNHDA and CDR2 SQIVND (reference sequence). Trimming shortened V by 5 bases and J by 1 base, and 12 bases separated the two germline ends. The CDR3 runs 14 residues. CDR3 nucleotide sequence: TGTGCCAGTAGTCCCAAAGCGGGTTCCTACGAGCAGTACTTC. Protein sequence: CASSPKAGSYEQYF.

The rearrangement uses TRBV5-4 and TRBJ2-1; 7 bases map to TRBD1. The V gene end was trimmed by 0 bases and the J gene end by 8 bases; junction bases not matched to a gene: 5. In germline, CDR1 is SGHNT, CDR2 YYREEE (reference sequence). This CDR3 has 14 amino acids. The CDR3 spells CASSLVQGSDEQFF. The CDR3 bases are TGTGCCAGCAGCTTGGTACAGGGGAGCGATGAGCAGTTCTTC.

The chain links TRBV4-1 to TRBJ2-3; 11 nucleotides line up with TRBD2. Trimming took 4 bases from V and 2 from J; bases not matched to a gene: 2. This CDR3 comprises 15 residues. Germline assignment: CDR1 MGHRA and CDR2 YSYEKL. The CDR3 protein is CASSLSGRATDTQYF. In DNA, the CDR3 is TGCGCCAGCAGCCTTAGCGGGAGGGCCACAGATACGCAGTATTTT.

CDR3 sequence reads: CASSLGRGYEQYF. The DNA for the CDR3 is TGTGCCAGCAGCTTAGGCAGGGGCTACGAGCAGTACTTC. The rearrangement links TRBV7-8 to TRBJ2-7; weak D call: TRBD1 (6 bases). V lost 1 base and J lost 3, with 7 bases in between. This CDR3 comprises 13 residues. Germline loops: CDR1 SGHVS, CDR2 FQNEAQ.

The gene calls are TRBV7-9 and TRBJ2-5; D gene ambiguous. V was trimmed by 2 bases and J by 1 base, leaving 8 bases between them. This CDR3 comprises 14 residues. From germline, CDR1 is SEHNR and CDR2 FQNEAQ (reference sequence). The CDR3 region has the DNA TGTGCCAGCAGCTTACCGAAGGCCCAAGAGACCCAGTACTTC. This translates into CASSLPKAQETQYF.

The CDR3 region has the DNA TGCAGCGTCCCCATCGCCAACGAGCAGTACTTC. Protein product: CSVPIANEQYF. The V and J genes are TRBV29-1 and TRBJ2-7; the D is unclear. V was trimmed by 6 bases and J by 5 bases, leaving 11 bases between them. Germline CDR1 reads SQVTM; CDR2 reads ANQGSEA. The CDR3 runs to 11 residues.

The rearrangement uses TRBV4-1 and TRBJ2-1; unclear D gene. Trimming left V 0 bases short and J 4 bases short, with 10 bases between. Germline CDR1 is MGHRA and CDR2 is YSYEKL. This CDR3 contains 15 residues. The CDR3 protein is CASSQDLAVYNEQFF. CDR3 sequence (DNA): TGCGCCAGCAGCCAAGATCTGGCGGTATACAATGAGCAGTTCTTC.

V is TRBV29-1 and J is TRBJ2-7; 12 nucleotides agree with TRBD1. This CDR3 is built from 13 residues. Germline loops: CDR1 SQVTM, CDR2 ANQGSEA. V gave up 6 bases and J gave up 6 bases; unmatched junction bases: 6. The chain's CDR3 is CSVPRDRGPEQYF. CDR3 nucleotides: TGCAGCGTACCCCGGGACAGGGGGCCCGAGCAGTACTTC.

V and J are TRBV5-1 and TRBJ2-7, with 7 bases that match TRBD2. V was pared by 5 bases and J by 0 bases, with 2 bases of the junction left unmatched. The CDR3 length is 13 residues. Germline loops: CDR1 SGHRS, CDR2 YFSETQ. The DNA for the CDR3 is TGCGCCAGCAGTAGGACTAGCTCCTACGAGCAGTACTTC. Encoded protein: CASSRTSSYEQYF.

The genes are TRBV5-1 and TRBJ2-7; 8 bases are shared with TRBD1. Germline lookup yields CDR1 SGHRS and CDR2 YFSETQ. Trimming took 4 bases from V and 0 from J; bases not matched to a gene: 6. The CDR3 length is 15 residues. The chain's CDR3 is CASSNGQGSSYEQYF. Written as DNA, the CDR3 is TGCGCCAGCAGCAACGGACAGGGCTCCTCCTACGAGCAGTACTTC.

The genes are TRBV30 and TRBJ2-2; TRBD1 is a possible D gene (5 bases). Trimming shortened V by 7 bases and J by 5 bases, and 11 bases separated the two germline ends. The CDR3 is 12 residues long. The germline V gene encodes CDR1 GTSNPN and CDR2 SVGIG (reference sequence). In DNA, the CDR3 is TGTGCCTTGACAGCGCCAACCGGGGAGCTGTTTTTT. This gives the protein CALTAPTGELFF. Drawing the rest from reference TRBV30 and TRBJ2-2, the complete variable domain is SQTIHQWPATLVQPVGSPLSLECTVEGTSNPNLYWYRQAAGRGLQLLFYSVGIGQISSEVPQNLSASRPQDRQFILSSKKLLLSDSGFYLCALTAPTGELFFGEGSRLTVL.

The chain joins TRBV7-8 to TRBJ1-6; weak D call: TRBD1 (5 bases). Trimming took off 1 base at V and 6 bases at J, with 19 bases between the two ends. The CDR3 is made up of 18 amino acids. The germline CDR1 and CDR2 sequences are SGHVS and FQNEAQ. CDR3 coding DNA: TGTGCCAGCAGCTTAGTCTCGCCCTCTGACAGAATTAATTCACCCCTCCACTTT. As protein: CASSLVSPSDRINSPLHF.